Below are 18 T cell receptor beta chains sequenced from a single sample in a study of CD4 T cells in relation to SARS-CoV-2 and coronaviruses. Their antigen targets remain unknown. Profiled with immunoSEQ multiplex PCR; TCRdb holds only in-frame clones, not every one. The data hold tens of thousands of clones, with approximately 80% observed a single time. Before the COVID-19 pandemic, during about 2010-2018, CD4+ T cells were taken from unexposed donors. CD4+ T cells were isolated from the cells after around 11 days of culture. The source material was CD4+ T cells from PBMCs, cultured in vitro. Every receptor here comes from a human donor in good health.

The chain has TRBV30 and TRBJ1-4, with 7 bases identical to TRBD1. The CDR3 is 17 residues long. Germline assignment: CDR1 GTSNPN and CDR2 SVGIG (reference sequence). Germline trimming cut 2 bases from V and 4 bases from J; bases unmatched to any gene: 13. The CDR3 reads CAWSPRGRQGLNEKLFF. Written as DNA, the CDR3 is TGTGCCTGGAGTCCAAGGGGACGACAGGGCCTTAATGAAAAACTGTTTTTT.

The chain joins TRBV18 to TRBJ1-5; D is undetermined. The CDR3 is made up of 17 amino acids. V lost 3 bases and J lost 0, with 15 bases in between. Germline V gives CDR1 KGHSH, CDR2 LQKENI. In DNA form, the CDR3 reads TGTGCCAGCTCACCGAGCCTCTTGGAGAATAGCAATCAGCCCCAGCATTTT. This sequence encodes CASSPSLLENSNQPQHF. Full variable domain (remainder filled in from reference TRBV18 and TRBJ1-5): NAGVMQNPRHLVRRRGQEARLRCSPMKGHSHVYWYRQLPEEGLKFMVYLQKENIIDESGMPKERFSAEFPKEGPSILRIQQVVRGDSAAYFCASSPSLLENSNQPQHFGDGTRLSIL.

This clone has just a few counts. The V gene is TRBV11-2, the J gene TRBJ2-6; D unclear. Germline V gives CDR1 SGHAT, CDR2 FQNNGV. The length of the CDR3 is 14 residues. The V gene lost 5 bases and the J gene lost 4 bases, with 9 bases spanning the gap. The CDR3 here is CASSPRSGANVLTF. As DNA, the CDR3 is TGTGCCAGCAGCCCCCGGAGCGGGGCCAACGTCCTGACTTTC.

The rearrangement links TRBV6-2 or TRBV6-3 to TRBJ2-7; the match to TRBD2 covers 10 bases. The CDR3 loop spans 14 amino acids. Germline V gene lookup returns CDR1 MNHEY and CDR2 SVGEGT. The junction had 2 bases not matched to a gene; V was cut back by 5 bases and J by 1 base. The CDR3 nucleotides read TGTGCCAGCAGTAGGACTAGCGGTTCCTACGAGCAGTACTTC. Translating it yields CASSRTSGSYEQYF.

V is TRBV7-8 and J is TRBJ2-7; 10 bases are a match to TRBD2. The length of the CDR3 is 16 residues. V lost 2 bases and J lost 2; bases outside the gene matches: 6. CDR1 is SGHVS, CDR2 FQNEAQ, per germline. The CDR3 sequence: CASSLRETSGPYEQYF. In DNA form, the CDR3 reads TGTGCCAGCAGCTTAAGAGAGACTAGCGGGCCCTACGAGCAGTACTTC.

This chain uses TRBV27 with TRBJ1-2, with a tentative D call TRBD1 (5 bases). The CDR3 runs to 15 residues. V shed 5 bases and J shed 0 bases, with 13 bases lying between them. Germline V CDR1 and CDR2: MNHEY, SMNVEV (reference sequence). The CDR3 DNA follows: TGTGCCAGCAGTCCCCGGGACGGCACTAACTATGGCTACACCTTC. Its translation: CASSPRDGTNYGYTF.

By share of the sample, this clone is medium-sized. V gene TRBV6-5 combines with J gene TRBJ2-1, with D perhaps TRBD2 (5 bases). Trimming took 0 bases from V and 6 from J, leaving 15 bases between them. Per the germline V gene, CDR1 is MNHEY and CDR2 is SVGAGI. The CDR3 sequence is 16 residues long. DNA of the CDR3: TGTGCCAGCAGTTACTCGGGTCGGGCCGGGGTCAATGAGCAGTTCTTC. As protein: CASSYSGRAGVNEQFF.

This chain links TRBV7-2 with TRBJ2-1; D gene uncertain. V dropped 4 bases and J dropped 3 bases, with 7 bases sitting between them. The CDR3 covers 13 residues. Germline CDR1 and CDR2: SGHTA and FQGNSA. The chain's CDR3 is CASSSFGYNEQFF. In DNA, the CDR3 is TGTGCCAGCAGCTCCTTCGGCTACAATGAGCAGTTCTTC.

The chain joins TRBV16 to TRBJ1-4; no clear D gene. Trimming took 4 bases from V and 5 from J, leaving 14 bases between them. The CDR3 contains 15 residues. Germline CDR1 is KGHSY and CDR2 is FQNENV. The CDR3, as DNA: TGTGCCAGCAGCCTCGGGCCGGCCCAAAATGAAAAACTGTTTTTT. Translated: CASSLGPAQNEKLFF.

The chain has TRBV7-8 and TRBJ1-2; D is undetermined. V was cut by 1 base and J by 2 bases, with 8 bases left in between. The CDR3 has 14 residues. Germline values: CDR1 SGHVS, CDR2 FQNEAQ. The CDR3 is CASSLGHTNYGYTF. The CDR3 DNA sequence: TGTGCCAGCAGCTTAGGACATACCAACTATGGCTACACCTTC.

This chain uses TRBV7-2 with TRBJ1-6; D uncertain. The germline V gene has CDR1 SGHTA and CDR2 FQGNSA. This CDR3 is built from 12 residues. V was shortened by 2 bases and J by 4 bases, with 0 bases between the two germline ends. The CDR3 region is CASSLYNSPLHF. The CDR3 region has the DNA TGTGCCAGCAGCTTATATAATTCACCCCTCCACTTT. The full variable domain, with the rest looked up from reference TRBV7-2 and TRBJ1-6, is GAGVSQSPSNKVTEKGKDVELRCDPISGHTALYWYRQSLGQGLEFLIYFQGNSAPDKSGLPSDRFSAERTGGSVSTLTIQRTQQEDSAVYLCASSLYNSPLHFGNGTRLTVT.

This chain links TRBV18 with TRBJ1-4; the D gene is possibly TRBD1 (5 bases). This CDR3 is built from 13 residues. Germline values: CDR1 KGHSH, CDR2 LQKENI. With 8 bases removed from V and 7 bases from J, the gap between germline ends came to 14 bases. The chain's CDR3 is CASTTTGAEKLFF. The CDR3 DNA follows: TGTGCCAGCACAACCACCGGGGCTGAAAAACTGTTTTTT.

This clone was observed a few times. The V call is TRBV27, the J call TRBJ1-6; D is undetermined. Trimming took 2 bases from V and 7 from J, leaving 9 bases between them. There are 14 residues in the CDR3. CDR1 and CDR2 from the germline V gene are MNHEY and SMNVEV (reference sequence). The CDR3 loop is CASSLTGWNSPLHF. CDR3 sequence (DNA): TGTGCCAGCAGTTTAACGGGTTGGAATTCACCCCTCCACTTT.

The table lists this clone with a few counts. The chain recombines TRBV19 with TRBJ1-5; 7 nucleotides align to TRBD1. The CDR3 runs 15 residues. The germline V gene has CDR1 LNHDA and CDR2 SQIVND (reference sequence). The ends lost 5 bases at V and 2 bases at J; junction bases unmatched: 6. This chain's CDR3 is CASSPGGRGNQPQHF. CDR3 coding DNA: TGTGCCAGTAGTCCAGGGGGACGGGGCAATCAGCCCCAGCATTTT. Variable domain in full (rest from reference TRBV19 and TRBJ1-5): DGGITQSPKYLFRKEGQNVTLSCEQNLNHDAMYWYRQDPGQGLRLIYYSQIVNDFQKGDIAEGYSVSREKKESFPLTVTSAQKNPTAFYLCASSPGGRGNQPQHFGDGTRLSIL.

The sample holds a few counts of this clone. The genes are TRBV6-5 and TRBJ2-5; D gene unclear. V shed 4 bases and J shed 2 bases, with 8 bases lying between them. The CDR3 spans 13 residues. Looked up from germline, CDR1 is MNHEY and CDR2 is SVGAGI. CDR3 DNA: TGTGCCAGCAGTTCTTTTAGACAAGAGACCCAGTACTTC. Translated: CASSSFRQETQYF.

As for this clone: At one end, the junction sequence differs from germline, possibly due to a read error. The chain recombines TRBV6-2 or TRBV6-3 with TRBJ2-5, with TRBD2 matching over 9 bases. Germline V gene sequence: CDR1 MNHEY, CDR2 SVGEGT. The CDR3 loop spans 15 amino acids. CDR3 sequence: CASSHSWTSVETQYF. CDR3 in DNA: TGTGCCAGCAGTCACTCCTGGACTAGCGTAGAGACCCAGTACTTC.

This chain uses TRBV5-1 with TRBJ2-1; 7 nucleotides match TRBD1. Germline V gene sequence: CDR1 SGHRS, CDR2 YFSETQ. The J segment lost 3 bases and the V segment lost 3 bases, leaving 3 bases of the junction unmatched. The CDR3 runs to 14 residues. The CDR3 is CASSSDRVYNEQFF. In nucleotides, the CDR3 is TGCGCCAGCAGCTCCGACAGGGTCTACAATGAGCAGTTCTTC.

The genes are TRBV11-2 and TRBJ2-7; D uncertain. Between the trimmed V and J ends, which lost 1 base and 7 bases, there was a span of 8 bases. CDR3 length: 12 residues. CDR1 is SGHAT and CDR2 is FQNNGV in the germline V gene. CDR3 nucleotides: TGTGCCAGCAGCTTAGCAGTAGGAGAGCAGTACTTC. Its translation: CASSLAVGEQYF.